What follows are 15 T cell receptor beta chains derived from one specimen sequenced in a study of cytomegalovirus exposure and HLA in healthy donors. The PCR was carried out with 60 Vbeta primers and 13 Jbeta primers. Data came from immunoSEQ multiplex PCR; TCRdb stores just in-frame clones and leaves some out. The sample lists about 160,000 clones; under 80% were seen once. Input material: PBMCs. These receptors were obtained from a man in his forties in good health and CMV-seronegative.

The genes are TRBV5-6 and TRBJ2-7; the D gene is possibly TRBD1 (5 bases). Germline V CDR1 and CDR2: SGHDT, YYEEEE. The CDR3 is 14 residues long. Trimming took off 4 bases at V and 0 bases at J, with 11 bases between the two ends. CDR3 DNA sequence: TGTGCCAGCAGCCAGAGACAGACCTCCTACGAGCAGTACTTC. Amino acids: CASSQRQTSYEQYF.

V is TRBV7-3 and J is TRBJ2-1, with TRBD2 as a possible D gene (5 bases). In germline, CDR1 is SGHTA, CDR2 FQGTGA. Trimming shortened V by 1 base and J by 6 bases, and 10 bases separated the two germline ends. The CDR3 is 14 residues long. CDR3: CASSLKRASNEQFF. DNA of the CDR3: TGTGCCAGCAGCTTAAAGAGGGCTAGCAATGAGCAGTTCTTC.

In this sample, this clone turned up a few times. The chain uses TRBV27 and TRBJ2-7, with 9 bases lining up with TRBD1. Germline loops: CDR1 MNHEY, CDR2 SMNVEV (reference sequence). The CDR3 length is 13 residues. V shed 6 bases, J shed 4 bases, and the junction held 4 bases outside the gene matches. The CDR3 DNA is TGTGCCAGCAGCCCGGGACAGGGATACGAGCAGTACTTC. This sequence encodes CASSPGQGYEQYF.

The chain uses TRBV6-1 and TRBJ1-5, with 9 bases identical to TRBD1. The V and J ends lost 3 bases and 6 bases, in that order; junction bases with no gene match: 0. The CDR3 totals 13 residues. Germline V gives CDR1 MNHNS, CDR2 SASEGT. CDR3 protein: CASSETGGQPQHF. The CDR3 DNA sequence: TGTGCCAGCAGTGAGACAGGGGGTCAGCCCCAGCATTTT.

CDR3 coding DNA: TGTGCCAGCAGCTTAGAGCAGGGGAAACGGGGCGGTGAAGCTTTCTTT. Its protein product is CASSLEQGKRGGEAFF. The rearrangement joins TRBV7-6 to TRBJ1-1, with D possibly being TRBD1 (6 bases). CDR3 length: 16 amino acids. Germline V gene sequence: CDR1 SGHVS, CDR2 FNYEAQ. Between the trimmed V and J ends, which lost 1 base and 7 bases, there was a span of 19 bases.

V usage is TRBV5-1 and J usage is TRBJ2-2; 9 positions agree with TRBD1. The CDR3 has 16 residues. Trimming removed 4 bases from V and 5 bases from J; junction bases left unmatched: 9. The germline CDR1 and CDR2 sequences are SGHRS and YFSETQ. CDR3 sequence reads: CASSNHRGQTTGELFF. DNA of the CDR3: TGCGCCAGCAGCAACCACAGGGGGCAGACGACCGGGGAGCTGTTTTTT.

CDR3 DNA sequence: TGTGCCAGCAGTGATGGGTTCGCGGGGGTCACAGATACGCAGTATTTT. Translating gives CASSDGFAGVTDTQYF. The V gene is TRBV2, the J gene TRBJ2-3; 7 nucleotides agree with TRBD2. This CDR3 region has 16 residues. From germline, CDR1 is SNHLY and CDR2 FYNNEI. The ends lost 3 bases at V and 2 bases at J; junction bases unmatched: 8.

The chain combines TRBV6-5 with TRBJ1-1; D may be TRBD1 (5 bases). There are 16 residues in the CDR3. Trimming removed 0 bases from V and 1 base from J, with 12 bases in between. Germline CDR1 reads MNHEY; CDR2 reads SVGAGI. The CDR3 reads CASSYSQGGRNTEAFF. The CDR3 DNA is TGTGCCAGCAGTTACTCTCAGGGTGGTAGGAACACTGAAGCTTTCTTT.

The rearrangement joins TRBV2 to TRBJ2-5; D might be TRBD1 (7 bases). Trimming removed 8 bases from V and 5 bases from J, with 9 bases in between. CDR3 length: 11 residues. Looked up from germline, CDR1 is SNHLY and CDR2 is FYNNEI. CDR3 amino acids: CASGGGETQYF. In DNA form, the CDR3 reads TGTGCCAGCGGAGGGGGCGAGACCCAGTACTTC.

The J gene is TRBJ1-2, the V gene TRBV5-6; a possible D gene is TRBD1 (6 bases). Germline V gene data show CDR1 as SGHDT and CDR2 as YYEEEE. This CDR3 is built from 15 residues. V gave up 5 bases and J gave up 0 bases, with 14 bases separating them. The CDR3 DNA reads TGTGCCAGCAGTTACCCGGACAGACCTAACTATGGCTACACCTTC. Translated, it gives CASSYPDRPNYGYTF.

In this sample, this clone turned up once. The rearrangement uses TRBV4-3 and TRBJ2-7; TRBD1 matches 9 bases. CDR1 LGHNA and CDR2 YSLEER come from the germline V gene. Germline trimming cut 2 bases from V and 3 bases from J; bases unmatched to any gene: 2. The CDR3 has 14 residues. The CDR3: CASSQRDRVYEQYF. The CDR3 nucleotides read TGCGCCAGCAGCCAAAGGGACAGGGTCTACGAGCAGTACTTC.

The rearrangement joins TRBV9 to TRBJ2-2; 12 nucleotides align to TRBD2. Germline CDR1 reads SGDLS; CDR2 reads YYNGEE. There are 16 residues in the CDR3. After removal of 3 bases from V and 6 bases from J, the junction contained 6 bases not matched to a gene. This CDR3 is CASSGSSGGAPGELFF. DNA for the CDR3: TGTGCCAGCAGCGGCTCTAGCGGGGGGGCCCCCGGGGAGCTGTTTTTT. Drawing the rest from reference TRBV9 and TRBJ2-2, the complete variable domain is DSGVTQTPKHLITATGQRVTLRCSPRSGDLSVYWYQQSLDQGLQFLIQYYNGEERAKGNILERFSAQQFPDLHSELNLSSLELGDSALYFCASSGSSGGAPGELFFGEGSRLTVL.

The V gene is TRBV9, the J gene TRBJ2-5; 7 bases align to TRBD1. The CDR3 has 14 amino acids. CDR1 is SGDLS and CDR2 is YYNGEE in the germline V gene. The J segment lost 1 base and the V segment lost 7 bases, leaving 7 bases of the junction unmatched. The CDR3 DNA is TGTGCCAGCGGAACGACAGGGTTCCAAGAGACCCAGTACTTC. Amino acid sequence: CASGTTGFQETQYF.

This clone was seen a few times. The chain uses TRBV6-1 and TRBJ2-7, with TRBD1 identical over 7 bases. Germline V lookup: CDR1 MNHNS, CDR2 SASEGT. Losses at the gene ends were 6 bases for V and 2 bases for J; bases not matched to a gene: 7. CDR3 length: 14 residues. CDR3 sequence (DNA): TGTGCCAGCAGCCCCCGACAGGGCGCCTACGAGCAGTACTTC. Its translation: CASSPRQGAYEQYF.

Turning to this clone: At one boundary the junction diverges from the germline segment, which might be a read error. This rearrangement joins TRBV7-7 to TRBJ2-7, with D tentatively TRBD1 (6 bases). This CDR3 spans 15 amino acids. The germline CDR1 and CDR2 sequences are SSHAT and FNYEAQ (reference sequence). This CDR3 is CASSLGVAGDYEQYF. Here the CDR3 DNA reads TGTGCTAGCAGCTTAGGTGTGGCAGGGGACTACGAGCAGTACTTC. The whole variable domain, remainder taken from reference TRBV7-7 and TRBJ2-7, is GAGVSQSPRYKVTKRGQDVTLRCDPISSHATLYWYQQALGQGPEFLTYFNYEAQPDKSGLPSDRFSAERPEGSISTLTIQRTEQRDSAMYRCASSLGVAGDYEQYFGPGTRLTVT.